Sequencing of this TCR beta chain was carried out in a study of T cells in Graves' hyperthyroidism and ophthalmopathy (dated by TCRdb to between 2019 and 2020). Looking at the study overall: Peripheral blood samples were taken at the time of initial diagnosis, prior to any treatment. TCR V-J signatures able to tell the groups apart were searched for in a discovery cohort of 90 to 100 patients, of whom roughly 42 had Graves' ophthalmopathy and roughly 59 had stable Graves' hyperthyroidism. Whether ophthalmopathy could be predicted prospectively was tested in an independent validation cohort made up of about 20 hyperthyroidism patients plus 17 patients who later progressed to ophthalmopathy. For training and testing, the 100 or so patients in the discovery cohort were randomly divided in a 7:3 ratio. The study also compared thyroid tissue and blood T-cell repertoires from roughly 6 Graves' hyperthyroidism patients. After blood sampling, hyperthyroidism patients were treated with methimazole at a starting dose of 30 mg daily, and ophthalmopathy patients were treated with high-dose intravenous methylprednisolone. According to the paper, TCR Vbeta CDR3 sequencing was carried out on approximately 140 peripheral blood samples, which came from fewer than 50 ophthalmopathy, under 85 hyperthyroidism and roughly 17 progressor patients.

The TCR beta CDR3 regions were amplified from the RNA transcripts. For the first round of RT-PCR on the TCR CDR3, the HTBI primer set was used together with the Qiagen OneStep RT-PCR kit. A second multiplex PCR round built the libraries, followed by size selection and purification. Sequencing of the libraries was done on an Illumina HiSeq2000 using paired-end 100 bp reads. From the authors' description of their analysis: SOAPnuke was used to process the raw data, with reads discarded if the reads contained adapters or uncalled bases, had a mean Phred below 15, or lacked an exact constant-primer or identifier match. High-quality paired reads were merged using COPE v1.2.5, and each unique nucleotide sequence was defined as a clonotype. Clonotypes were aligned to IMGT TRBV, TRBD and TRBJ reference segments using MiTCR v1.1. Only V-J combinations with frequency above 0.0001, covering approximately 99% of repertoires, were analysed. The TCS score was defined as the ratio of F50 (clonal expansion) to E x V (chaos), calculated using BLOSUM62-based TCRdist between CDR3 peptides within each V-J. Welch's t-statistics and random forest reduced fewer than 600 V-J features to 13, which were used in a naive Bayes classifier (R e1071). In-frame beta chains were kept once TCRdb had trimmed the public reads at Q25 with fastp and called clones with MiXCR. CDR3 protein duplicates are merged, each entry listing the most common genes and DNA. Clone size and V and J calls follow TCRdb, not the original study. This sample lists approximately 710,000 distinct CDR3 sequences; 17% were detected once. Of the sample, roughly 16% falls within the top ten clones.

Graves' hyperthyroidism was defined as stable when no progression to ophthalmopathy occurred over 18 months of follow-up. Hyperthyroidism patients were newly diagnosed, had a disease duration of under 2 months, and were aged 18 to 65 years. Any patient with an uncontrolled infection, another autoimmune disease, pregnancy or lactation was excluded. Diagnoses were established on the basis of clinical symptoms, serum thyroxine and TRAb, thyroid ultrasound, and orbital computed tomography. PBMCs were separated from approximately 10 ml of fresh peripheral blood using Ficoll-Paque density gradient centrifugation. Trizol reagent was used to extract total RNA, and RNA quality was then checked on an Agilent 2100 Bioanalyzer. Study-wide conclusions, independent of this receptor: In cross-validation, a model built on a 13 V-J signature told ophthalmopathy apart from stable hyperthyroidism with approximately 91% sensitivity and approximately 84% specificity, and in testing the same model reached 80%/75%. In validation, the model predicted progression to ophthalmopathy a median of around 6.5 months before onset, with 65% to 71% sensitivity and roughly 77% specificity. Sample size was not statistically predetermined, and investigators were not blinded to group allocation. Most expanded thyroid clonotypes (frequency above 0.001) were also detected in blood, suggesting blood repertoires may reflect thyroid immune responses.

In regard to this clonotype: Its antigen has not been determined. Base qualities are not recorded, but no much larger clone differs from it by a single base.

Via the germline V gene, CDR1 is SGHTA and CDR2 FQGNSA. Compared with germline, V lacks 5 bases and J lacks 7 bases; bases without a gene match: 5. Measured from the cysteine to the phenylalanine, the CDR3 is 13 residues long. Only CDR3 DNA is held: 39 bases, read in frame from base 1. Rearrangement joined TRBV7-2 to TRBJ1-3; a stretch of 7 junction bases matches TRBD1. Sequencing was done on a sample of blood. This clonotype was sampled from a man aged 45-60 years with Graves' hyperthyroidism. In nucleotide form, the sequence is TGTGCCAGCAGCAGACAGGGTCGGAACACCATATATTTT. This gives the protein CASSRQGRNTIYF.